The TCR beta chain under discussion was sequenced for a study of CD8+CD57+ T cells in acquired aplastic anemia. Genomic DNA provided the template from which TCR beta VDJ and CDR3 profiles were obtained. One entry per CDR3 protein, called by TCRdb with MiXCR from the reads. This sample has about 58,000 distinct CDR3 sequences, with roughly three fifths found just once. Flow cytometry had shown expanded CD8+CD57+ cells in the patients chosen for sequencing. Source material: sorted CD4+, CD8+, or CD8+CD57+ T cells (not recorded which) from PBMCs. This receptor was obtained from a human donor with aplastic anemia.

The CDR3 bases are TGTGCCACCAGCAGCGGCGGGGGCACCGGAGAGACCCAGTACTTC. Translated: CATSSGGGTGETQYF. The rearrangement joins TRBV15 to TRBJ2-5, with a tentative D call TRBD2 (7 bases). Germline V gene data show CDR1 as LNHNV and CDR2 as YYDKDF (reference sequence). V lost 3 bases and J 4 bases, leaving 15 bases between the germline ends. The CDR3 sequence is 15 residues long.